This record concerns one TCR beta chain sequence. Its antigen has not been determined. Base qualities are missing; no much larger clone stands one base away. The record originates from a study of early T cells in non-severe SARS-CoV-2 infection (dated by TCRdb to the early 2020s). Background on the whole study: TCR sequencing used bulk RNA from unsorted whole blood, so alpha and beta chains could not be paired.

Relative to germline, V is 2 bases shorter and J is 5 bases shorter, with 6 bases between their ends. Taken from cysteine to phenylalanine, the CDR3 has 12 residues. Only the CDR3 DNA is retained, 36 bases long and in frame from the first base. According to the germline V gene, CDR1 reads MGHDK and CDR2 reads SYGVNS. Libraries were made using 5' RACE. Instrument used: NextSeq 500. In the TCR library protocol, unique molecular identifiers were attached to individual cDNA molecules to correct for PCR bias and sequencing error. Both TCR alpha and beta chains were sequenced, and tight co-correlation was observed between alpha and beta sequence abundances in each sample. As for how the authors treated the data: Decombinator V4 was used to annotate TCR sequences for V gene, J gene and CDR3. Expanded TCRs were defined as changing significantly between any two time points under a Poisson model with p below 0.0001. Abundances of TCRs were expressed as counts per million after normalisation to the total number of TCRs sequenced in each sample. MAIT TCRs were defined by TRAV1-2 paired with TRAJ12, TRAJ20 or TRAJ33, and iNKT TCRs by TRAV10 paired with TRAJ18. VDJdb, accessed 1 November 2021, was searched for CMV, EBV and SARS-CoV-2 annotated TCRs, with TCRs annotated for multiple antigens excluded. TCRdb's own reprocessing of the public reads used fastp at Q25 and MiXCR and kept productive beta chains. CDR3 protein sequences are deduplicated, and each keeps its most common genes and DNA. The V and J calls shown here were made by TCRdb, not taken from the authors' results. This sample is represented by 95,000 to 100,000 distinct CDR3 sequences; about 13% of them were singletons. The top ten hold over 2% of the sample.

Results the study describes overall, beyond this receptor: VDJdb matching was skewed toward anti-spike CD8 responses and likely underestimated virus-specific expansions by missing private and CD4 specificities.

The study was a case-control design nested within a healthcare worker cohort in London, UK, with weekly nasopharyngeal swab PCR tests and blood sampling. Healthcare workers were enrolled in the week of the UK lockdown, from 23 to 31 March 2020, and were followed every week for up to about 15 weeks. The specimen sequenced was whole blood. The receptor chain draws on TRBV25-1 and TRBJ2-5; the D gene cannot be resolved reliably. This TCR was sampled from an adult who was a healthcare worker with PCR-confirmed SARS-CoV-2 infection or an uninfected control (not recorded which). CDR3 sequence: CASSEQAETQYF. The nucleotide sequence reads as follows: TGTGCCAGCAGTGAACAGGCGGAGACCCAGTACTTC.